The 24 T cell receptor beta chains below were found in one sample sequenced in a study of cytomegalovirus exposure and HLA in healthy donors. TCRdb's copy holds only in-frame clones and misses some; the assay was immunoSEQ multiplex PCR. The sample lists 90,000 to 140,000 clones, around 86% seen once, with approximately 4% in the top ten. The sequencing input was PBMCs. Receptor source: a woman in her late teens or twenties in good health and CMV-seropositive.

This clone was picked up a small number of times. CDR3 nucleotide sequence: TGTGCCAGCAGCCTGTGGACAGGGACCTCTAACTATGGCTACACCTTC. Translated: CASSLWTGTSNYGYTF. The J gene is TRBJ1-2, the V gene TRBV9; 8 nucleotides agree with TRBD1. The germline gives CDR1 SGDLS, CDR2 YYNGEE. The CDR3 covers 16 residues. Trimming removed 4 bases from V and 0 bases from J; junction bases left unmatched: 8.

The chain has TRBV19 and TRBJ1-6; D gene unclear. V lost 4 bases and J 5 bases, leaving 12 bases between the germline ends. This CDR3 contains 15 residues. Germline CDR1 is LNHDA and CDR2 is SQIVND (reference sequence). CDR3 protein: CASSNQRRDNSPLHF. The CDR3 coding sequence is TGTGCCAGTAGTAACCAGAGGAGAGATAATTCACCCCTCCACTTT.

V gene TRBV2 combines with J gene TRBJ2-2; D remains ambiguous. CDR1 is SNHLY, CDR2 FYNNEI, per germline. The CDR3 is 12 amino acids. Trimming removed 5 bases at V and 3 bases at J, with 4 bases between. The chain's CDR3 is CASSTDTGELFF. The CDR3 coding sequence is TGTGCCAGCAGTACAGACACCGGGGAGCTGTTTTTT.

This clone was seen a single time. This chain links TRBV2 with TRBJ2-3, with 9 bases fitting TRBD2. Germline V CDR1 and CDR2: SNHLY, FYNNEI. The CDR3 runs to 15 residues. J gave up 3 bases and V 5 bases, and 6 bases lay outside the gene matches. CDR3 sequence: CASSPRGGGTDTQYF. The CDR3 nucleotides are TGTGCCAGCAGTCCGCGGGGGGGCGGAACAGATACGCAGTATTTT.

The CDR3 DNA is TGCGCCAGCAGTGAAGATCATCGAGTTTATGAGCAGTTCTTC. Translated: CASSEDHRVYEQFF. This chain links TRBV10-2 with TRBJ2-1, with D unresolved. This CDR3 region has 14 residues. Germline lookup yields CDR1 WSHSY and CDR2 SAAADI. The V end lost 3 bases, the J end lost 8 bases, and 14 bases lay between the germline ends.

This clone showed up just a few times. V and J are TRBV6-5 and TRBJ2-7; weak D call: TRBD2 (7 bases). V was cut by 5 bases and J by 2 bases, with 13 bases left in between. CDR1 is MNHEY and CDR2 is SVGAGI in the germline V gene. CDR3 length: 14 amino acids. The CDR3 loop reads CASSHQRDTYEQYF. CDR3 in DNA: TGTGCCAGCAGTCATCAGCGGGACACCTACGAGCAGTACTTC.

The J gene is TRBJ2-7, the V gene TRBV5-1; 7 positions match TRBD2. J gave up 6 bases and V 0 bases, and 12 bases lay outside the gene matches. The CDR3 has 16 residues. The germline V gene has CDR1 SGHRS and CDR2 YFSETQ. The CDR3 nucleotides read TGCGCCAGCAGCTTGGGATATGGGGGAGGGCCACCCGAGCAGTACTTC. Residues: CASSLGYGGGPPEQYF.

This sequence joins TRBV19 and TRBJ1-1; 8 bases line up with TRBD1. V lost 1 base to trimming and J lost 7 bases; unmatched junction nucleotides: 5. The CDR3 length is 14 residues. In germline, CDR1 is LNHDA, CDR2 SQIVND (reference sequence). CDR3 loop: CASSIARGRGEAFF. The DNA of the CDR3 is TGTGCCAGTAGTATAGCCAGGGGGCGTGGTGAAGCTTTCTTT.

The CDR3 loop reads CASSMWREYPYEQYF. The CDR3 DNA reads as TGTGCCAGTAGTATGTGGCGGGAATATCCTTACGAGCAGTACTTC. This chain connects TRBV19 to TRBJ2-7; the D gene is possibly TRBD2 (6 bases). Deletions cut 3 bases from V and 4 bases from J, with 16 bases between. Per the germline V gene, CDR1 is LNHDA and CDR2 is SQIVND (reference sequence). The CDR3 extends over 15 amino acids.

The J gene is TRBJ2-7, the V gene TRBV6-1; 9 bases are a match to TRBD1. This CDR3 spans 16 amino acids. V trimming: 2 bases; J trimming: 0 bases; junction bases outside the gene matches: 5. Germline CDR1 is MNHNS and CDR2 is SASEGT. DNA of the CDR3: TGTGCCAGCAGTGAAACGGGACAGGGATTCTCCTACGAGCAGTACTTC. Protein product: CASSETGQGFSYEQYF.

CDR3 in DNA: TGTGCCAGCGGCCCCCAGGGGGTGAACACTGAAGCTTTCTTT. This encodes CASGPQGVNTEAFF. The V gene is TRBV2, the J gene TRBJ1-1; 7 nucleotides match TRBD1. Germline V lookup: CDR1 SNHLY, CDR2 FYNNEI. The CDR3 extends over 14 amino acids. Losses at the gene ends were 8 bases for V and 0 bases for J; bases not matched to a gene: 6.

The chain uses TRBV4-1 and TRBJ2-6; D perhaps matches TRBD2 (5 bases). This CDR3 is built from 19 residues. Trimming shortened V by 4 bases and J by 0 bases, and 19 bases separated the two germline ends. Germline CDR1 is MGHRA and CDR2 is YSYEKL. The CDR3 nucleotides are TGCGCCAGCAGCCGGGGAGAGCCTTCACGTGTCTCTGGGGCCAACGTCCTGACTTTC. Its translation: CASSRGEPSRVSGANVLTF.

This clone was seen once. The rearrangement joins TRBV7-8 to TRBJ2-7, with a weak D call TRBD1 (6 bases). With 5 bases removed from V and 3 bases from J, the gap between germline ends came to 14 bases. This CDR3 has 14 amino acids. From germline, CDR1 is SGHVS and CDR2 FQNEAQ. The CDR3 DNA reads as TGTGCCAGCAGCCTAGGACAGATTAACTACGAGCAGTACTTC. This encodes CASSLGQINYEQYF. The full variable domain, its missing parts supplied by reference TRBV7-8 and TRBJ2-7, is GAGVSQSPRYKVAKRGQDVALRCDPISGHVSLFWYQQALGQGPEFLTYFQNEAQLDKSGLPSDRFFAERPEGSVSTLKIQRTQQEDSAVYLCASSLGQINYEQYFGPGTRLTVT.

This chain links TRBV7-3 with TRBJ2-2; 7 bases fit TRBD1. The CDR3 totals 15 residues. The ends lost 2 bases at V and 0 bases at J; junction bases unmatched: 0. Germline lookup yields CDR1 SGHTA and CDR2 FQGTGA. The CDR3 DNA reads TGTGCCAGCAGCTTAGGGACAGCGAACACCGGGGAGCTGTTTTTT. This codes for CASSLGTANTGELFF.

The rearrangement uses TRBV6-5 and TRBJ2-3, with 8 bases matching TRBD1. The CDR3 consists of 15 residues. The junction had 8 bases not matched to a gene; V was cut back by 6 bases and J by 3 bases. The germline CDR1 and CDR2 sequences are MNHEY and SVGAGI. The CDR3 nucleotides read TGTGCCAGCAGGTTAAGGACAGGGAGAACAGATACGCAGTATTTT. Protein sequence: CASRLRTGRTDTQYF.

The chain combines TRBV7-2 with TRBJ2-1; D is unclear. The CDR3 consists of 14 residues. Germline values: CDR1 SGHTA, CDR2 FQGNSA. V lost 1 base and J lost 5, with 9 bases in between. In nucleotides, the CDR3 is TGTGCCAGCAGCTTAGGCCACCACAACAATGAGCAGTTCTTC. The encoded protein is CASSLGHHNNEQFF.

CDR3 residues: CASSIRPDRGPTEAFF. As DNA, the CDR3 is TGTGCCAGTAGTATTCGCCCCGACAGGGGGCCCACTGAAGCTTTCTTT. This chain connects TRBV19 to TRBJ1-1, with TRBD1 matching over 10 bases. The CDR3 has 16 amino acids. The V segment lost 3 bases and the J segment 4 bases; nucleotides outside the gene matches: 8. Germline V CDR1 and CDR2: LNHDA, SQIVND (reference sequence).

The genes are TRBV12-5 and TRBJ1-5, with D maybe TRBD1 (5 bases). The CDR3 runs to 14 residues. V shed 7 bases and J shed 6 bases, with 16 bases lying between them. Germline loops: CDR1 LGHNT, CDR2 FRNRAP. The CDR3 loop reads CASAPPGGSQPQHF. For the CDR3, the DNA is TGTGCTAGTGCCCCTCCGGGGGGGAGTCAGCCCCAGCATTTT.

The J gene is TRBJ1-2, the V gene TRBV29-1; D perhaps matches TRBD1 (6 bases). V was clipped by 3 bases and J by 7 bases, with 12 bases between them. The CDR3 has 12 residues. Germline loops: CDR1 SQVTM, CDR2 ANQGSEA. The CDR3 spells CSVDRGASGYTF. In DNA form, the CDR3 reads TGCAGCGTTGACCGGGGGGCTTCTGGCTACACCTTC.

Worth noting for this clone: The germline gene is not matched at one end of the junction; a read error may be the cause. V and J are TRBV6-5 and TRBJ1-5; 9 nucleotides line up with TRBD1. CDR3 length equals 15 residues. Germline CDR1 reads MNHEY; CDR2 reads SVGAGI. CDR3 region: CASSPTGGSSQPQHF. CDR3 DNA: TGTGCCAGCAGCCCGACAGGGGGGAGCAGTCAGCCCCAGCATTTT.

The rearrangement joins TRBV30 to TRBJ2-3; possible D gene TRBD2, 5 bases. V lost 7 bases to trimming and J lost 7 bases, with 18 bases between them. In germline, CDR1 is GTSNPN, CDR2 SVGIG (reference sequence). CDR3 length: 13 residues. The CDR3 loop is CALARLSGHTQYF. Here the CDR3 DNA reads TGTGCCTTAGCTCGGCTCAGCGGACATACGCAGTATTTT.

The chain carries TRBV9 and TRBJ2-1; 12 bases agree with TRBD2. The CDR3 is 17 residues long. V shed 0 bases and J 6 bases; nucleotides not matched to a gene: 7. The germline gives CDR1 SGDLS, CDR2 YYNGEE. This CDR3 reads CASSVDLAGGPVNEQFF. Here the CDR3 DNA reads TGTGCCAGCAGCGTAGATCTAGCGGGGGGGCCCGTCAATGAGCAGTTCTTC.

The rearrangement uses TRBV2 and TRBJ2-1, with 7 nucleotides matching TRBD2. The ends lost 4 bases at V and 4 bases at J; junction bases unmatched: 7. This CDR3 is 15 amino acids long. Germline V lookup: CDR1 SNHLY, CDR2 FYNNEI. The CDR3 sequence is CASSVVSGSYNEQFF. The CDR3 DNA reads TGTGCCAGCAGTGTGGTTAGCGGGTCGTACAATGAGCAGTTCTTC.

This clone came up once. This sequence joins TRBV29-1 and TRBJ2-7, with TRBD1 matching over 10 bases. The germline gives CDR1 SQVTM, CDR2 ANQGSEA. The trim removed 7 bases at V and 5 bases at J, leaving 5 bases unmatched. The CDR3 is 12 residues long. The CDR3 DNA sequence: TGCAGCGCCGACAGGGGGCAGGACGAGCAGTACTTC. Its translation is CSADRGQDEQYF.